This record covers a single T cell receptor (beta chain). It lacks a known antigen. No base qualities exist here, and no much larger clone lies one base off it. This sample is drawn from a study of blood T cell repertoires in COVID-19 (dated by TCRdb to 2020 to 2022). In terms of the full investigation: Collaborator samples came from the United States, Italy and Spain and covered acute and convalescent phases of COVID-19. The prospective study material was composed of cDNA or gDNA derived from T cells, B-cell-depleted T cells, or PBMCs. Subjects who had been exposed to COVID-19, were actively infected with it, or had recovered from it provided the deeply sampled blood TCRbeta repertoires that made up the dataset. The repertoires were released in a freely available public database intended as a resource for research on the immune response to SARS-CoV-2. Samples were obtained from the ongoing ImmuneRACE study (first 160 participants) and from approximately 1,200 subjects provided by 6 global collaborators. The sample metadata nearly always contained a de-identified subject ID, COVID-19 status, age in years and sex. Where available, HLA class I and class II types were obtained from metadata supplied by the sample provider rather than from assay-based typing.

TCRbeta CDR3 regions were amplified from genomic DNA using the immunoSEQ Assay, a bias-controlled multiplex PCR. The authors' pipeline ran thus. The number of nucleated cells in each sample was estimated by amplification of reference gene primers within the assay. To quantify the absolute abundance of each unique TCRbeta CDR3 rearrangement, sequence reads were collapsed and filtered. For each sample, productive Simpson clonality was calculated as the square root of Simpson's diversity index across productive rearrangements. TCRdb mirrors the immuneACCESS table, restricted to in-frame sequences. Some clones are absent from its copies; in checked studies, under half trace to an unresolved V gene, and the reason for the others is unknown. V and J calls and clone size are given by that table; D and trimming were obtained from the DNA. Here the sample has about 490,000 clones; 70% to 90% occur a single time. The ten largest clonotypes hold 3.2% of the sample.

Each collaborating institution followed its own protocols to collect whole blood in K2EDTA tubes. For TCRbeta analysis, collaborators shipped samples as frozen whole blood, isolated PBMCs, or DNA extracted from either of those sample types. Points the paper makes about the study in general: How much clinical and demographic metadata was included differed by source and by participant, and the metadata was provided uncurated.

The CDR3 runs 15 residues from the cysteine to the phenylalanine. Only CDR3 DNA remains: 45 bases, in frame from the first base. V lost 6 bases and J lost 1 base, and the count of bases not matched to a germline gene is 9. CDR1 and CDR2 are read off the germline V gene as MDHEN and SYDVKM. Sequencing input: peripheral blood. The source is a human donor in a cohort sampled during active COVID-19. Recombination connected TRBV28 to TRBJ2-7; 7 bases in the junction line up with TRBD2. The encoded CDR3 is CASRLGGGPSYEQYF. The nucleotide sequence is given as TGTGCCAGCAGACTCGGGGGAGGGCCATCCTACGAGCAGTACTTC.